Shown below are 2 T cell receptor beta chains from a single sample sequenced in a study of T cell changes during pregnancy in multiple sclerosis. Some clones are missing from TCRdb's copy, which holds only in-frame ones; the method was immunoSEQ multiplex PCR. The sample includes 15,000 to 20,000 clones, approximately 88% of them seen just once. The material was CD8+ T cells from peripheral blood mononuclear cells, obtained after pregnancy. The receptors originated from a female donor in good health, enrolled as a control in a pregnancy study.

This clone has just one count. The chain combines TRBV7-2 with TRBJ2-3; D possibly corresponds to TRBD1 (6 bases). The CDR3 spans 14 residues. V lost 3 bases to trimming and J lost 4 bases, with 11 bases between them. The germline V gene encodes CDR1 SGHTA and CDR2 FQGNSA. The CDR3 DNA reads as TGTGCCAGCAGCTTTTGGGGGCGGGCAGATACGCAGTATTTT. Translating it yields CASSFWGRADTQYF.

This chain links TRBV19 with TRBJ1-2; D is unclear. The CDR3 extends over 15 amino acids. CDR1 is LNHDA and CDR2 is SQIVND in the germline V gene (reference sequence). V was cut by 0 bases and J by 5 bases, with 13 bases left in between. The CDR3 region is CASSIDLTPLYGYTF. The CDR3 coding sequence is TGTGCCAGTAGTATAGATTTAACCCCACTATATGGCTACACCTTC.